The rows below give T cell receptor beta chains drawn from one sample of a study of cytomegalovirus exposure and HLA in healthy donors. Assay used: immunoSEQ multiplex PCR; TCRdb lists only in-frame clones, some missing. Among about 140,000 clones, more than 60% were seen once, and the ten largest hold under 7.5%. The sequencing input was PBMCs. These receptors came from a woman aged 55-70 years in good health and CMV-seronegative. CDR3s include the opening cysteine and the closing phenylalanine or tryptophan. A D gene is named only where the DNA matches it firmly. Only some rows state a clone size, as once, few, many or a class for expanded clones.

size,V,J,D,DNA,CDR3
NA,TRBV11-2,TRBJ2-2,NA,TGTGCCAGCAGCTTGAAAGCGACCGGGGAGCTGTTTTTT,CASSLKATGELFF
few,TRBV12-5,TRBJ2-7,TRBD1,TGTGCTAGTGGTGGCCCGGGACAGGGGTCCGAGCAGTACTTC,CASGGPGQGSEQYF
NA,TRBV5-1,TRBJ2-3,TRBD2,TGCGCCAGCAGCTTGGGTGGCGGGGGACCGCTCGGCGATACGCAGTATTTT,CASSLGGGGPLGDTQYF
few,TRBV7-9,TRBJ1-6,TRBD1,TGTGCCAGCACCAAAACCCCACCCCTGACAGGGGGCGGCTCACCCCTCCACTTT,CASTKTPPLTGGGSPLHF
NA,TRBV7-2,TRBJ2-1,TRBD2,TGTGCCAGCAGCTTCGGGGGGGTGGGCAATGAGCAGTTCTTC,CASSFGGVGNEQFF
NA,TRBV6-5,TRBJ1-5,NA,TGTGCCAGCAGTTACGTCAGTGGTGGCAATCAGCCCCAGCATTTT,CASSYVSGGNQPQHF
few,TRBV7-9,TRBJ2-5,TRBD2,TGTGCCAGCAGCCTCGCGGGGGGCGGTGAGACCCAGTACTTC,CASSLAGGGETQYF
NA,TRBV28,TRBJ2-5,TRBD1,TGTGCCAGCAGTCCCTCGGACAGGGGACAAGAGACCCAGTACTTC,CASSPSDRGQETQYF
NA,TRBV4-3,TRBJ1-3,NA,TGCGCCAGCAGCCAAGTGGAAGCCGGGACAATCTCTGGAAACACCATATATTTT,CASSQVEAGTISGNTIYF
NA,TRBV7-2,TRBJ2-7,NA,TGTGCCAGCAGCTTAGTGAAAACCTACGAGCAGTACTTC,CASSLVKTYEQYF
few,TRBV7-2,TRBJ2-1,TRBD2,TGTGCCAGCAGCCGGCGGGCTAGCGGCTACAATGAGCAGTTCTTC,CASSRRASGYNEQFF
few,TRBV9,TRBJ2-3,TRBD2,TGTGCCAGCAGCGTAGAGGGGACTAGGACAGATACGCAGTATTTT,CASSVEGTRTDTQYF
NA,TRBV5-1,TRBJ1-3,TRBD1,TGCGCCAGCAGCCCATTCCAGGGGGGCCCTGGAAACACCATATATTTT,CASSPFQGGPGNTIYF
few,TRBV6-1,TRBJ1-5,NA,TGTGCCAGCAGTGCACACACCCCGGGGCAGCCCCAGCATTTT,CASSAHTPGQPQHF
NA,TRBV19,TRBJ2-5,NA,TGTGCCAGTACCGCAAGCAACAGGGCCTTAAGAGAGACCCAGTACTTC,CASTASNRALRETQYF
NA,TRBV2,TRBJ2-6,NA,TGTGCCAGCAGTGAGAGACAGCCCCCCGTCCTGACTTTC,CASSERQPPVLTF